This TCR beta chain was found in a study of shared clonotypes between healthy human individuals (dated by TCRdb to about 2020). Regarding the study in general: The cohort included a few men and a couple of women between 18 and 49 years of age. For each donor, three plates each were used for CD4 naive and CD4 memory, two plates were used for CD8 naive, and one plate was used for CD8 memory. Blood TCR repertoires of about five healthy adults were deeply sequenced to estimate repertoire size and the extent of clonotype sharing between individuals. To increase sequencing depth and limit assay-specific biases, TCR repertoire library preparation and sequencing were carried out by different laboratories using diverse techniques. Each donor's leukapheresis produced roughly between roughly 0.85 and 10 billion PBMCs. Beyond this particular receptor, the publication reports: Because the study included a small number of donors, the genetic and exposure-history diversity represented was limited. Higher generation probabilities were observed for clonotypes shared by all four sorted-subset donors than for non-shared clonotypes. Estimated clonotype richness was generally larger for naive than for memory subsets. Sampling was limited to blood, and TCR repertoires in tissue likely differ from TCR repertoires in blood. Rarefaction of sorted-subset datasets indicated incomplete sequencing despite the large sequencing depth. Pairwise subsampling indicated that sequencing depth was expected to affect the degree of clonotype sharing among donors. Roughly 5.2% of naive CD4, 3% to 3.5% of naive CD8, 2.3% of memory CD4, and 0.35% to 0.4% of memory CD8 clonotypes were shared across a few donors.

Donors were healthy HIV-negative adults with no recently reported acute infections or vaccinations. Every donor was a Caucasian adult residing in Nashville, Tennessee, USA. CD4+ T cells were enriched by magnetic negative selection, after which naive cells were positively selected on CD45RA and the negative fraction was taken as the memory subset. Blood was collected by leukapheresis, and PBMCs were isolated by Ficoll-Histopaque density gradient centrifugation and then cryopreserved in liquid nitrogen vapor phase. Analytical flow cytometry was used to check the purity and quantity of each magnetically sorted T cell population. Genomic DNA was isolated from every sorted fraction and measured by UV absorbance on a Nanodrop 2000c. On this clone itself: What antigen it recognizes has not been identified. Per-nucleotide qualities are absent, and no much larger clonotype sits a single base away.

Looking up the germline V gene (reference sequence) yields CDR1 GTSNPN and CDR2 SVGIG. The CDR3 numbers 15 residues from cysteine through phenylalanine. Of the read, only the CDR3 DNA is kept; its 45 bases are in frame from base 1. A distance of 14 bases separates the germline ends of V and J, which lose 4 bases and 1 base respectively. TCR CDR3 regions were amplified from genomic DNA by multiplex PCR using the deep immunoSEQ assay. Extracted genomic DNA from each cell subset was distributed evenly across all wells of several immunoSEQ 96-well plates, and each plate was treated as a replicate. For sorted subsets, 200 to 250 ng genomic DNA, equal to about 30,000 T cell genomes, was loaded into each replicate PCR. Purified libraries were measured with a Qubit 3.0 fluorometer, size-checked on a Bioanalyzer 2100, and measured again with the KAPA Library Quantification kit. Each immunoSEQ 96-well plate was sequenced on its own single-read 150-cycle Illumina NextSeq 550 flow cell. For the original study's pipeline: The immunoSEQ output contained only junctional sequences without quality scores, so filtering could not match that applied to full-length reads. To assign V/J genes and CDR3, sequences were annotated using PyIR, a Python wrapper for IgBLAST v1.9, with IMGT germline references. Any read was removed if the V/J assignment was weak (E-value above 1e-6), the CDR3 was missing, or the read contained stop codons, out-of-frame junctions, or ambiguous translated residues. A V3J clonotype was defined by an identical inferred V gene, J gene, and CDR3 amino acid sequence. The percentage overlap between two repertoires was calculated by dividing the number of shared unique clonotypes by the size of the smaller repertoire. Three approaches were used to assess repertoire richness: RTK rarefaction, the Chao1 estimator, and Recon v2.1 estimates of unobserved clonotypes. For all TCRbeta clonotypes obtained by the gDNA method from four donors, generation probabilities were computed with OLGA. TCRdb carries this immuneACCESS record with in-frame sequences only. Its versions omit some clonotypes, under half of them owing to an unresolved V gene in the studies checked, with the rest unexplained. The DNA was the basis for D and trimming; V, J and clone size are from that table. The sample contains 2 million to 3 million clones, 93% of them found a single time. The ten largest clones capture 0.36% of the sample.

This TCR was recovered from a man between 18 and 35 years old in good health. Some clones in this sample may be carry-over from other donors' samples. The rearrangement combines TRBV30 with TRBJ1-3; the D gene is possibly TRBD1, with 6 bases matching. Sequencing input: naive CD4+ T cells from PBMCs. The cell subset or site label on this specimen signifies: CD45RA+ positively selected. The CDR3 amino acid sequence is: CAWISGELSGNTIYF. In nucleotides, the sequence is TGTGCCTGGATCTCAGGGGAACTTTCTGGAAACACCATATATTTT.